The 19 T cell receptor beta chains below all came from one sample that was sequenced in a study of cytomegalovirus exposure and HLA in healthy donors. Both 60 Vbeta primers and 13 Jbeta primers went into the PCR. Assay: immunoSEQ multiplex PCR; the TCRdb copy retains only in-frame clones and omits some. Of some 130,000 clones listed, roughly 74% are singletons. The sequenced sample consisted of PBMCs. Receptors originate from a male donor in good health and CMV-seronegative.

The chain joins TRBV7-9 to TRBJ2-1; the D gene is possibly TRBD1 (6 bases). V was trimmed by 5 bases and J by 4 bases, leaving 15 bases between them. The germline V gene has CDR1 SEHNR and CDR2 FQNEAQ (reference sequence). The CDR3 has 15 amino acids. CDR3 sequence: CASSQGHYQYNEQFF. The CDR3 region has the DNA TGTGCCAGCAGCCAGGGACACTATCAATACAATGAGCAGTTCTTC.

This chain links TRBV11-2 with TRBJ2-1; TRBD2 aligns across 9 bases. The CDR3 spans 14 residues. With V trimmed by 3 bases and J by 7 bases, 4 bases remained unmatched. CDR1 is SGHAT and CDR2 is FQNNGV in the germline V gene. The CDR3 nucleotides are TGTGCCAGCAGCTTGGCTCTAGCGGGGAATGAGCAGTTCTTC. Residues: CASSLALAGNEQFF. The complete variable domain, with remaining parts taken from reference TRBV11-2 and TRBJ2-1, reads EAGVAQSPRYKIIEKRQSVAFWCNPISGHATLYWYQQILGQGPKLLIQFQNNGVVDDSQLPKDRFSAERLKGVDSTLKIQPAKLEDSAVYLCASSLALAGNEQFFGPGTRLTVL.

V gene TRBV19 combines with J gene TRBJ2-2; TRBD1 agrees at 8 bases. The CDR3 is 18 residues long. Per the germline V gene, CDR1 is LNHDA and CDR2 is SQIVND (reference sequence). J was trimmed by 1 base and V by 3 bases; bases with no gene match: 10. The CDR3 DNA sequence: TGTGCCAGTAGTATTGCCTTAGACAGGGGCCAGAACACCGGGGAGCTGTTTTTT. Protein: CASSIALDRGQNTGELFF.

The chain recombines TRBV5-8 with TRBJ2-1; D may be TRBD2 (5 bases). The germline V and J ends were trimmed by 8 bases and 5 bases, with 14 bases remaining between them. The CDR3 is made up of 13 amino acids. Germline V gives CDR1 SGHTS, CDR2 YDEGEE. CDR3 DNA: TGTGCCAGTGGGAGAGCCAGCGACAATGAGCAGTTCTTC. Its protein product is CASGRASDNEQFF.

This rearrangement joins TRBV7-9 to TRBJ2-7, with a tentative D call TRBD2 (6 bases). The germline V gene encodes CDR1 SEHNR and CDR2 FQNEAQ (reference sequence). V lost 1 base to trimming and J lost 3 bases, with 10 bases between them. The CDR3 runs to 14 residues. CDR3 region: CASSLEVGLYEQYF. The CDR3 region has the DNA TGTGCCAGCAGCTTAGAGGTGGGACTCTACGAGCAGTACTTC.

The chain joins TRBV2 to TRBJ1-2, with D possibly being TRBD1 (6 bases). The CDR3 has 14 residues. Trimming removed 6 bases at V and 3 bases at J, with 14 bases between. Germline assignment: CDR1 SNHLY and CDR2 FYNNEI. CDR3 nucleotides: TGTGCCAGCAGCCTCCGGGACACCTACTATGGCTACACCTTC. Protein sequence: CASSLRDTYYGYTF.

This clone was detected a few times. The gene calls are TRBV6-1 and TRBJ2-7; D might be TRBD2 (5 bases). Trimming took 2 bases from V and 8 from J, leaving 10 bases between them. The germline gives CDR1 MNHNS, CDR2 SASEGT. The CDR3 covers 12 residues. CDR3 sequence (DNA): TGTGCCAGCAGTGAATTCGGGGTGAAGCAGTACTTC. As protein: CASSEFGVKQYF.

The chain carries TRBV15 and TRBJ2-7; D unresolved. Germline V CDR1 and CDR2: LNHNV, YYDKDF (reference sequence). The CDR3 length is 11 residues. The V gene lost 2 bases and the J gene lost 6 bases, with 5 bases spanning the gap. In DNA form, the CDR3 reads TGTGCCACCAGCAGAAGAGGCGAGCAGTACTTC. Translating it yields CATSRRGEQYF.

The DNA for the CDR3 is TGTGCCAGCAGCTTTAATCGAGGCGGGAGCGCAGATACGCAGTATTTT. It translates to CASSFNRGGSADTQYF. The chain employs TRBV7-2 and TRBJ2-3; 7 nucleotides agree with TRBD2. V was pared by 3 bases and J by 4 bases, with 10 bases of the junction left unmatched. This CDR3 has 16 residues. The germline gives CDR1 SGHTA, CDR2 FQGNSA. The whole variable domain, filled in from reference TRBV7-2 and TRBJ2-3, reads GAGVSQSPSNKVTEKGKDVELRCDPISGHTALYWYRQSLGQGLEFLIYFQGNSAPDKSGLPSDRFSAERTGGSVSTLTIQRTQQEDSAVYLCASSFNRGGSADTQYFGPGTRLTVL.

About this clone: A junction end diverges from the germline sequence, so it may reflect a read error. The chain employs TRBV7-9 and TRBJ1-1, with TRBD1 as a possible D gene (5 bases). The V gene's germline CDR1 is SEHNR and CDR2 FQNEAQ (reference sequence). CDR3 length: 14 residues. The CDR3, as DNA: TGTTCCAGCAGCTTAGACAGTAGGTACACTGAAGCTTTCTTT. This gives the protein CSSSLDSRYTEAFF. The full variable domain, its missing parts supplied by reference TRBV7-9 and TRBJ1-1, is DTGVSQNPRHKITKRGQNVTFRCDPISEHNRLYWYRQTLGQGPEFLTYFQNEAQLEKSRLLSDRFSAERPKGSFSTLEIQRTEQGDSAMYLCSSSLDSRYTEAFFGQGTRLTVV.

This sequence joins TRBV25-1 and TRBJ2-3; TRBD1 agrees at 10 bases. V shed 7 bases and J 6 bases; nucleotides not matched to a gene: 1. The germline V gene encodes CDR1 MGHDK and CDR2 SYGVNS. The CDR3 loop spans 12 amino acids. CDR3 bases: TGTGCCAGCACGGGACAGGGGGATACGCAGTATTTT. Residues: CASTGQGDTQYF. Together with reference TRBV25-1 and TRBJ2-3, the CDR3 gives the full variable domain: EADIYQTPRYLVIGTGKKITLECSQTMGHDKMYWYQQDPGMELHLIHYSYGVNSTEKGDLSSESTVSRIRTEHFPLTLESARPSHTSQYLCASTGQGDTQYFGPGTRLTVL.

CDR3 loop: CSVRDNYNYEQYF. CDR3 in DNA: TGCAGCGTTCGGGACAACTATAACTACGAGCAGTACTTC. The genes are TRBV29-1 and TRBJ2-7; D possibly corresponds to TRBD1 (6 bases). CDR3 length equals 13 residues. Trimming cost V 5 bases and J 3 bases, with 14 bases left between them. Per the germline V gene, CDR1 is SQVTM and CDR2 is ANQGSEA.

This chain links TRBV6-5 with TRBJ2-7; 9 nucleotides match TRBD1. Looked up from germline, CDR1 is MNHEY and CDR2 is SVGAGI. V lost 3 bases, J lost 1 base, and 4 bases stayed unmatched. This CDR3 has 15 amino acids. In DNA form, the CDR3 reads TGTGCCAGCAGTTATGACAGGGGGTCGTCCTACGAGCAGTACTTC. Translation gives CASSYDRGSSYEQYF.

The chain couples TRBV18 to TRBJ2-2; no clear D. The CDR3 covers 15 residues. V was clipped by 1 base and J by 3 bases, with 9 bases between them. Germline values: CDR1 KGHSH, CDR2 LQKENI. In DNA form, the CDR3 reads TGTGCCAGCTCACCACTTCAGGTTGACACCGGGGAGCTGTTTTTT. It specifies CASSPLQVDTGELFF.

This clone was seen just once. The rearrangement uses TRBV9 and TRBJ2-6, with D maybe TRBD2 (6 bases). In germline, CDR1 is SGDLS, CDR2 YYNGEE. V was shortened by 1 base and J by 2 bases, with 7 bases between the two germline ends. This CDR3 is 15 amino acids long. This CDR3 reads CASSVSGAGANVLTF. CDR3 coding DNA: TGTGCCAGCAGCGTATCGGGGGCTGGGGCCAACGTCCTGACTTTC.

The rearrangement uses TRBV5-5 and TRBJ1-1; 9 bases are shared with TRBD1. V was pared by 4 bases and J by 0 bases, with 4 bases of the junction left unmatched. The CDR3 sequence is 15 residues long. The germline CDR1 and CDR2 sequences are SGHKS and YYEKEE (reference sequence). DNA for the CDR3: TGTGCCAGCAGCAGGGGACAGGGTGTGAACACTGAAGCTTTCTTT. Its protein product is CASSRGQGVNTEAFF.

V is TRBV28 and J is TRBJ2-7; 10 bases align to TRBD1. The junction had 4 bases not matched to a gene; V was cut back by 2 bases and J by 0 bases. This CDR3 is built from 16 residues. Germline V CDR1 and CDR2: MDHEN, SYDVKM. CDR3 region: CASSLPRDRGSYEQYF. CDR3 nucleotides: TGTGCCAGCAGTTTACCTCGGGACAGGGGCTCCTACGAGCAGTACTTC.

This clone has a single count. This rearrangement joins TRBV4-1 to TRBJ2-1; maybe TRBD2 (5 bases). Trimming took off 1 base at V and 8 bases at J, with 15 bases between the two ends. This CDR3 is 15 amino acids long. Germline values: CDR1 MGHRA, CDR2 YSYEKL. The CDR3 region is CASSQGRSAGDEQFF. The CDR3 DNA sequence: TGCGCCAGCAGCCAAGGGAGGTCGGCGGGCGATGAGCAGTTCTTC.

A note on this clone: Other DNA sequences within the sample encode an identical CDR3. The J gene is TRBJ2-2, the V gene TRBV5-1; 13 positions match TRBD2. J gave up 0 bases and V 7 bases, and 9 bases lay outside the gene matches. This CDR3 is built from 18 residues. The germline gives CDR1 SGHRS, CDR2 YFSETQ. The CDR3 DNA sequence: TGCGCCAGCGCCATGGGACTAGCGGGGCTCGCGAACACCGGGGAGCTGTTTTTT. Its translation is CASAMGLAGLANTGELFF.